Given below is one T cell receptor (beta chain) in context. This sample was taken from a study of blood T cell repertoires in COVID-19. Whole-study context: COVID-19 samples collected from the United States, Italy and Spain covered acute and convalescent phases. The analysed material was cDNA or gDNA that came from T cells, B-cell-depleted T cells, or PBMCs.

Trimming took off 4 bases at V and 1 base at J, with 9 bases between the two ends. The CDR3 has 13 residues. Germline V lookup: CDR1 SGHNT, CDR2 YYREEE (reference sequence). Original processing methods: Counts of nucleated cells, estimated from reference gene primer amplification, were obtained. TCRdb keeps only in-frame clones here, not all; method: immunoSEQ multiplex PCR. V, J and clone size are taken as reported in that table, and D and trimming were inferred from the DNA itself. The table lists 140,000 to 150,000 clones, approximately 90% of them singletons, with around 3% in the top ten. The TCR originated in a man in his sixties with active or convalescent COVID-19. Specimen: peripheral blood. This chain uses TRBV5-4 with TRBJ2-7; tentatively, D is TRBD1 (6 bases). DNA of the CDR3: TGTGCCAGCAGCGGACAGAGTTCCTACGAGCAGTACTTC. Residues: CASSGQSSYEQYF.